Each of the 8 T cell receptor beta chains below was sequenced from the same sample in a study of T cells after yellow fever vaccination. TCRdb recomputed calls from the 5' RACE reads with MiXCR, one row per CDR3 protein. The top ten hold approximately 16% of the sample, which has around 350,000 distinct CDR3 sequences, 6.2% seen once. Sequencing was performed on PBMCs, taken 5 days after the yellow fever booster vaccination. The receptors originated from a young man who received the YFV17D yellow fever vaccine.

This clonotype was detected many times. The chain recombines TRBV3-1 with TRBJ2-5, with D unresolved. Germline CDR1 reads LGHDT; CDR2 reads YNNKEL (reference sequence). The length of the CDR3 is 12 residues. Trimming pared 4 bases from V and 5 bases from J, leaving 8 bases between. Here the CDR3 reads CASSPALETQYF. The DNA of the CDR3 is TGTGCCAGCAGCCCGGCGTTGGAGACCCAGTACTTC.

CDR3 nucleotides: TGCAGTGCTAGTTCCCGACAGAATTCCTACGAGCAGTACTTC. As protein: CSASSRQNSYEQYF. The chain has TRBV20-1 and TRBJ2-7, with TRBD1 as a possible D gene (5 bases). The CDR3 extends over 14 amino acids. The germline V gene encodes CDR1 DFQATT and CDR2 SNEGSKA (reference sequence). The V gene lost 3 bases and the J gene lost 1 base, with 13 bases spanning the gap.

J is TRBJ2-7 and V is TRBV29-1; 9 nucleotides match TRBD2. Per the germline V gene, CDR1 is SQVTM and CDR2 is ANQGSEA. The CDR3 spans 17 residues. The junction had 9 bases not matched to a gene; V was cut back by 0 bases and J by 0 bases. CDR3 residues: CSVEDRGAGGSSYEQYF. The CDR3 DNA follows: TGCAGCGTTGAAGATAGAGGAGCGGGAGGCTCCTCCTACGAGCAGTACTTC.

This clonotype was detected many times. This chain connects TRBV5-1 to TRBJ2-2, with 7 bases fitting TRBD1. This CDR3 region has 15 residues. In germline, CDR1 is SGHRS, CDR2 YFSETQ. J lost 4 bases, V lost 4 bases, and 7 bases had no gene match. CDR3 protein: CASSRDRAGTGELFF. In DNA, the CDR3 is TGCGCCAGCAGCCGCGACAGGGCGGGCACCGGGGAGCTGTTTTTT.

The chain is built from TRBV6-1 and TRBJ1-1; TRBD1 aligns across 7 bases. Unmatched junction bases numbered 6, after V lost 7 bases and J lost 4 bases. The germline V gene has CDR1 MNHNS and CDR2 SASEGT. The CDR3 length is 13 residues. As DNA, the CDR3 is TGTGCCAGCAAAAGGGAGGGGGCCACTGAAGCTTTCTTT. Translation gives CASKREGATEAFF.

This clonotype was seen a handful of times. This chain links TRBV28 with TRBJ2-7; 11 nucleotides agree with TRBD1. The length of the CDR3 is 13 residues. Germline CDR1 MDHEN, CDR2 SYDVKM. V gave up 8 bases and J gave up 6 bases; unmatched junction bases: 6. CDR3 sequence (DNA): TGTGCCAGCCGACAGGGACAGGGGGGCGAGCAGTACTTC. This encodes CASRQGQGGEQYF.

This clonotype was observed a handful of times. The chain carries TRBV28 and TRBJ2-3, with a possible D match to TRBD2 (5 bases). In germline, CDR1 is MDHEN, CDR2 SYDVKM. V lost 2 bases to trimming and J lost 1 base, with 10 bases between them. The CDR3 contains 15 residues. Written as DNA, the CDR3 is TGTGCCAGCAGTTTAGGTGTGGGAGGCACAGATACGCAGTATTTT. It translates to CASSLGVGGTDTQYF.

Worth noting for this clonotype: A read error may produce the germline difference seen at one junction end. The rearrangement links TRBV11-2 to TRBJ2-7, with 10 bases aligning to TRBD1. The CDR3 is 14 residues long. CDR1 SGHAT and CDR2 FQNNGV come from the germline V gene. CDR3 residues: CASSSMTGGYELYF. CDR3 in DNA: TGTGCCAGCAGCTCTATGACAGGGGGCTACGAGCTGTACTTC.